This is a list of T cell receptor beta chains from one sample in a study of cytomegalovirus exposure and HLA in healthy donors. Method: immunoSEQ multiplex PCR; TCRdb's copy keeps in-frame clones and lacks some. This repertoire shows approximately 200,000 clones, 84% found once; its top ten account for 13%. The source material was PBMCs. Every receptor here comes from a woman aged 25 to 39 in good health and CMV-seropositive. The CDR3 runs from the conserved cysteine through the conserved F or W. Each record gives: D gene, J gene, V gene, CDR3 DNA, CDR3 protein. D genes are given only for firm matches.

d_call: -
j_call: TRBJ1-5
v_call: TRBV10-3
cdr3_nt: TGTGCCATCAGTGAGTCAGGGGATCAGCCCCAGCATTTT
cdr3_aa: CAISESGDQPQHF

d_call: -
j_call: TRBJ2-7
v_call: TRBV29-1
cdr3_nt: TGCAGCGTTTGCCTCCGGGACACCGCCTACGAGCAGTACTTC
cdr3_aa: CSVCLRDTAYEQYF

d_call: TRBD2
j_call: TRBJ2-3
v_call: TRBV19
cdr3_nt: TGTGCCAGCGCACTAGCGGGAGGTGAGGTTACGCAGTATTTT
cdr3_aa: CASALAGGEVTQYF

d_call: -
j_call: TRBJ2-2
v_call: TRBV11-3
cdr3_nt: TGTGCCAGCAGCTTCTCCCGGGTGACCGGGGAGCTGTTTTTT
cdr3_aa: CASSFSRVTGELFF

d_call: -
j_call: TRBJ2-1
v_call: TRBV28
cdr3_nt: TGTGCCAGCTCACCCAGGGGTCAAGGGGGTGAGCAGTTCTTC
cdr3_aa: CASSPRGQGGEQFF

d_call: -
j_call: TRBJ2-1
v_call: TRBV27
cdr3_nt: TGTGCCAGCAGTTCTGGAGCGGGCGACTTCTATGAGCAGTTCTTC
cdr3_aa: CASSSGAGDFYEQFF

d_call: -
j_call: TRBJ1-1
v_call: TRBV7-6
cdr3_nt: TGTGCCAGCAGCTTAAATCAGAACACTGAAGCTTTCTTT
cdr3_aa: CASSLNQNTEAFF

d_call: TRBD2
j_call: TRBJ2-1
v_call: TRBV28
cdr3_nt: TGTGCCAGCAGTCCCCTGAGCGGGATCCACAGGAATGAGCAGTTCTTC
cdr3_aa: CASSPLSGIHRNEQFF

d_call: TRBD1
j_call: TRBJ1-2
v_call: TRBV6-5
cdr3_nt: TGTGCCAGCACCAGAGGGACAGGGGGCGCGAATGGCTACACCTTC
cdr3_aa: CASTRGTGGANGYTF

d_call: -
j_call: TRBJ2-6
v_call: TRBV19
cdr3_nt: TGTGCCAGTAGTCTTTCTGGGGCCAACGTCCTGACTTTC
cdr3_aa: CASSLSGANVLTF

d_call: -
j_call: TRBJ2-7
v_call: TRBV5-1
cdr3_nt: TGCGCCAGCAGCCCTAACGGCAAAGGGGCGGGGTACGAGCAGTACTTC
cdr3_aa: CASSPNGKGAGYEQYF

d_call: -
j_call: TRBJ2-1
v_call: TRBV11-3
cdr3_nt: TGTGCCAGCAGCTTAGGGGCGGGGAACAATGAGCAGTTCTTC
cdr3_aa: CASSLGAGNNEQFF

d_call: -
j_call: TRBJ2-7
v_call: TRBV27
cdr3_nt: TGTGCCAGCAGTCCTTCCCCAGACATCTCCTACGAGCAGTACTTC
cdr3_aa: CASSPSPDISYEQYF

d_call: -
j_call: TRBJ2-3
v_call: TRBV7-7
cdr3_nt: TGTGCTAGCAGCTTATACGGTAGAAACACAGATACGCAGTATTTT
cdr3_aa: CASSLYGRNTDTQYF

d_call: TRBD1
j_call: TRBJ2-3
v_call: TRBV5-1
cdr3_nt: TGCGCCAGCAGACGCGGACAGGACACAGATACGCAGTATTTT
cdr3_aa: CASRRGQDTDTQYF

d_call: -
j_call: TRBJ2-7
v_call: TRBV28
cdr3_nt: TGTGCCAGCAGTTTATCCGGGGGAGTCCCCTACGAGCAGTACTTC
cdr3_aa: CASSLSGGVPYEQYF